This note documents a single T cell receptor beta chain sequence. The PCR contained 60 Vbeta and 13 Jbeta primers. Sequencing used immunoSEQ multiplex PCR; TCRdb keeps in-frame clones, though not all of them. The sample consists of tens of thousands of clones, roughly four fifths of them appearing once. This specimen comes from a study of cytomegalovirus exposure and HLA in healthy donors. V was cut by 1 base and J by 0 bases, with 7 bases left in between. The germline V gene encodes CDR1 SGHNT and CDR2 YENEEA. CDR3 length: 14 residues. V is TRBV11-3 and J is TRBJ2-7, with a tentative D call TRBD2 (6 bases). Sequencing was performed on PBMCs. The sequence came from a human donor in good health. The CDR3 sequence is CASSLGGISYEQYF. The CDR3, as DNA: TGTGCCAGCAGCTTAGGCGGGATCTCCTACGAGCAGTACTTC.